These T cell receptor beta chains were read from a single sample in a study of cytomegalovirus exposure and HLA in healthy donors. TCRdb's copy holds only in-frame clones and misses some; the assay was immunoSEQ multiplex PCR. This sample has some 140,000 clones, with roughly 80% found just once. The sample taken for sequencing was PBMCs. All receptors derive from a man aged 30 to 45 in good health and CMV-seronegative. Each CDR3 is given with its conserved first and last residue. The D gene is left open where the match is weak. Clone size is shown for a subset of rows, as once, few, many or a class of expanded clone.

j_call | clone_size | d_call | v_call | cdr3_length | cdr3_aa | cdr3_nt
TRBJ2-2 | NA | TRBD2 | TRBV10-3 | 16 | CASTRQLAGGTGELFF | TGTGCCTCCACCCGGCAGCTAGCGGGAGGCACCGGGGAGCTGTTTTTT
TRBJ2-1 | NA | TRBD2 | TRBV7-3 | 21 | CASSLEAETSGANYPYNEQFF | TGTGCCAGCAGCTTAGAGGCCGAGACTAGCGGGGCAAATTACCCCTACAATGAGCAGTTCTTC
TRBJ1-1 | NA | NA | TRBV5-1 | 14 | CASSLWASDTEAFF | TGCGCCAGCAGCTTGTGGGCGTCGGACACTGAAGCTTTCTTT
TRBJ1-5 | NA | NA | TRBV29-1 | 12 | CSARSPNGPQHF | TGCAGCGCCAGATCGCCCAATGGGCCCCAGCATTTT
TRBJ1-5 | NA | NA | TRBV28 | 13 | CASSLEGFQPQHF | TGTGCCAGCAGTTTAGAGGGTTTTCAGCCCCAGCATTTT
TRBJ1-1 | few | NA | TRBV2 | 14 | CASSRDGSNTEAFF | TGTGCCAGCAGTCGGGATGGGTCGAACACTGAAGCTTTCTTT
TRBJ2-1 | NA | TRBD2 | TRBV19 | 16 | CASSMARLAGMDEQFF | TGTGCCAGTAGTATGGCTCGTCTAGCGGGAATGGATGAGCAGTTCTTC
TRBJ2-7 | NA | NA | TRBV28 | 14 | CASSLSGYVYEQYF | TGTGCCAGCAGTTTATCAGGGTATGTCTACGAGCAGTACTTC
TRBJ2-5 | few | NA | TRBV19 | 15 | CASSMARGVIETQYF | TGTGCCAGTAGTATGGCCAGGGGCGTCATAGAGACCCAGTACTTC
TRBJ1-5 | NA | TRBD1 | TRBV6-4 | 14 | CASSETGNHQPQHF | TGTGCCAGCAGTGAGACAGGGAACCATCAGCCCCAGCATTTT
TRBJ2-7 | NA | TRBD2 | TRBV6-1 | 13 | CASGLAGAWEQYF | TGTGCCAGCGGACTAGCGGGAGCGTGGGAGCAGTACTTC
TRBJ2-2 | few | TRBD1 | TRBV7-3 | 14 | CASSRDRDTGELFF | TGTGCCAGCAGCCGTGACAGGGACACCGGGGAGCTGTTTTTT
TRBJ2-3 | NA | NA | TRBV9 | 15 | CASSAQDYSPDTQYF | TGTGCCAGCAGCGCCCAGGACTATTCCCCAGATACGCAGTATTTT
TRBJ2-1 | NA | NA | TRBV5-4 | 16 | CASSLAGLRDRYEQFF | TGTGCCAGCAGCTTGGCCGGGTTGCGGGACCGTTATGAGCAGTTCTTC
TRBJ2-5 | few | NA | TRBV7-3 | 15 | CASSPGAGGQETQYF | TGTGCCAGCAGTCCGGGGGCAGGGGGCCAAGAGACCCAGTACTTC
TRBJ2-5 | few | NA | TRBV5-1 | 13 | CASSFNSQETQYF | TGCGCCAGCAGCTTTAACAGTCAAGAGACCCAGTACTTC
TRBJ2-5 | NA | TRBD2 | TRBV28 | 18 | CASSPLKLAGVGQETQYF | TGTGCCAGCAGTCCCTTGAAACTAGCGGGAGTAGGTCAAGAGACCCAGTACTTC
TRBJ2-7 | NA | NA | TRBV6-5 | 16 | CASSYSMAPPSLEQYF | TGTGCCAGCAGTTACTCGATGGCCCCCCCATCCCTCGAGCAGTACTTC
TRBJ2-1 | NA | TRBD2 | TRBV7-7 | 16 | CASSLEAGGSYNEQFF | TGTGCTAGCAGCTTAGAAGCGGGAGGATCCTACAATGAGCAGTTCTTC
TRBJ2-2 | NA | NA | TRBV9 | 17 | CASSVGHWQSNTGELFF | TGTGCCAGCAGCGTAGGCCATTGGCAGTCGAACACCGGGGAGCTGTTTTTT
TRBJ2-5 | few | NA | TRBV18 | 13 | CASSPTGVETQYF | TGTGCCAGCTCACCCACCGGGGTAGAGACCCAGTACTTC
TRBJ2-2 | once | NA | TRBV10-3 | 13 | CAIMPDSTGELFF | TGTGCCATCATGCCGGACAGCACCGGGGAGCTGTTTTTT
TRBJ2-7 | few | NA | TRBV7-2 | 13 | CASSVYKAYEQYF | TGTGCCAGCAGCGTATACAAAGCCTACGAGCAGTACTTC
TRBJ2-5 | few | TRBD2 | TRBV18 | 17 | CASSPATIAGTSETQYF | TGTGCCAGCTCACCGGCCACCATAGCGGGAACCAGCGAGACCCAGTACTTC
TRBJ2-2 | NA | NA | TRBV19 | 14 | CASSIGTRTGELFF | TGTGCCAGTAGCATAGGAACGAGGACCGGGGAGCTGTTTTTT
TRBJ1-2 | few | NA | TRBV19 | 16 | CASSQGSGVGAHGYTF | TGTGCCAGTAGTCAAGGGTCGGGGGTAGGGGCTCATGGCTACACCTTC
TRBJ1-2 | NA | TRBD1 | TRBV30 | 12 | CAWSRDSYGYTF | TGTGCCTGGAGTCGGGACAGCTATGGCTACACCTTC
TRBJ1-2 | NA | TRBD1 | TRBV28 | 15 | CASSLDWDRACGYTF | TGTGCCAGCAGTTTGGATTGGGACAGGGCTTGTGGCTACACCTTC
TRBJ2-5 | NA | NA | TRBV30 | 12 | CAWSLSRETQYF | TGTGCCTGGAGTCTGTCTAGGGAGACCCAGTACTTC
TRBJ1-5 | NA | TRBD1 | TRBV18 | 15 | CASSLRQGRNQPQHF | TGTGCCAGCTCACTACGACAGGGTCGGAATCAGCCCCAGCATTTT
TRBJ1-2 | few | NA | TRBV2 | 16 | CASSEAGQPSNYGYTF | TGTGCCAGCAGTGAAGCGGGGCAGCCGTCTAACTATGGCTACACCTTC
TRBJ2-3 | NA | NA | TRBV9 | 15 | CASSVEEGSTDTQYF | TGTGCCAGCAGCGTAGAAGAGGGTAGCACAGATACGCAGTATTTT
TRBJ1-1 | NA | NA | TRBV6-5 | 13 | CASRSTGNTEAFF | TGTGCCAGCAGGAGTACAGGGAACACTGAAGCTTTCTTT
TRBJ1-6 | once | TRBD1 | TRBV5-5 | 15 | CASSRQGAMNSPLHF | TGTGCCAGCAGCCGACAGGGGGCGATGAATTCACCCCTCCACTTT
TRBJ2-3 | NA | TRBD1 | TRBV5-1 | 20 | CASSPRHRGQSQRRTDTQYF | TGCGCCAGCAGCCCGAGACACAGGGGGCAGAGCCAGAGACGCACAGATACGCAGTATTTT
TRBJ1-1 | once | TRBD1 | TRBV18 | 14 | CASSSDRVRAEAFF | TGTGCCAGCTCAAGCGACAGGGTTAGGGCTGAAGCTTTCTTT
TRBJ2-1 | NA | NA | TRBV21-1 | 14 | CASSKPAGVGEQFF | TGTGCCAGCAGCAAACCCGCGGGAGTCGGTGAGCAGTTCTTC
TRBJ2-7 | NA | NA | TRBV18 | 14 | CASSPGAQTYEQYF | TGTGCCAGCTCACCAGGGGCGCAAACCTACGAGCAGTACTTC
TRBJ2-5 | NA | TRBD1 | TRBV19 | 15 | CASSISWTGGETQYF | TGTGCCAGTAGTATCTCTTGGACAGGGGGAGAGACCCAGTACTTC
TRBJ1-2 | NA | NA | TRBV2 | 14 | CASSVDTAGYGYTF | TGTGCCAGCAGTGTAGACACCGCGGGCTATGGCTACACCTTC
TRBJ2-4 | NA | NA | TRBV5-4 | 14 | CASSLKGESNIQYF | TGTGCCAGCAGCTTGAAAGGGGAATCAAACATTCAGTACTTC
TRBJ2-4 | few | NA | TRBV30 | 14 | CAWSVAGAKNIQYF | TGTGCCTGGAGTGTAGCGGGAGCCAAAAACATTCAGTACTTC
TRBJ2-2 | NA | TRBD2 | TRBV7-6 | 18 | CASSRLTLAGGPGGELFF | TGTGCCAGCAGCCGGCTAACACTAGCGGGAGGGCCCGGCGGGGAGCTGTTTTTT
TRBJ1-4 | NA | TRBD1 | TRBV5-1 | 16 | CASSLTGAGTNEKLFF | TGCGCCAGCAGCTTGACAGGGGCCGGAACTAATGAAAAACTGTTTTTT
TRBJ2-5 | NA | TRBD1 | TRBV5-4 | 14 | CASSLVGGRETQYF | TGTGCCAGCAGCTTGGTAGGGGGCAGGGAGACCCAGTACTTC
TRBJ2-1 | NA | TRBD2 | TRBV4-1 | 18 | CASSLRDPSATSGGEQFF | TGCGCCAGCAGCCTCCGGGACCCATCTGCCACTAGCGGAGGTGAGCAGTTCTTC
TRBJ2-3 | NA | NA | TRBV2 | 13 | CATTFTGTDTQYF | TGTGCCACCACCTTTACAGGGACAGATACGCAGTATTTT
TRBJ2-1 | NA | NA | TRBV9 | 14 | CASSVDPGVNEQFF | TGTGCCAGCAGCGTAGATCCCGGGGTTAATGAGCAGTTCTTC
TRBJ2-1 | NA | NA | TRBV4-1 | 16 | CASSQPRASRYNEQFF | TGCGCCAGCAGCCAACCTCGGGCTAGCAGATACAATGAGCAGTTCTTC
TRBJ2-1 | NA | NA | TRBV2 | 15 | CASRARGRVDNEQFF | TGTGCCAGCAGAGCCCGCGGCAGGGTAGACAATGAGCAGTTCTTC
TRBJ2-7 | NA | TRBD1 | TRBV7-8 | 13 | CASGDRPFREQYF | TGTGCCAGCGGGGACAGGCCTTTTCGCGAGCAGTACTTC
TRBJ1-2 | NA | NA | TRBV27 | 13 | CASSLRRPGGYTF | TGTGCCAGCAGTTTAAGGCGACCGGGTGGCTACACCTTC
TRBJ2-1 | NA | NA | TRBV30 | 15 | CAWNKLAPSYNEQFF | TGTGCCTGGAATAAACTAGCCCCCTCCTACAATGAGCAGTTCTTC
TRBJ2-7 | NA | TRBD1 | TRBV19 | 16 | CASSPGLRTGFREQYF | TGTGCCAGTAGTCCCGGCCTGAGGACAGGGTTCCGCGAGCAGTACTTC
TRBJ2-3 | once | TRBD2 | TRBV6-1 | 16 | CASSEPLAGGLDTQYF | TGTGCCAGCAGTGAGCCCCTAGCGGGAGGTCTAGATACGCAGTATTTT
TRBJ1-1 | NA | TRBD1 | TRBV2 | 15 | CASIRTGTGDTEAFF | TGTGCCAGCATCAGAACTGGGACAGGGGACACTGAAGCTTTCTTT
TRBJ1-2 | once | TRBD1 | TRBV28 | 14 | CASSGQTGDYGYTF | TGTGCCAGCAGTGGCCAGACAGGGGACTATGGCTACACCTTC
TRBJ2-2 | NA | TRBD1 | TRBV18 | 16 | CASSQTGGSNTGELFF | TGTGCCAGCTCTCAAACAGGGGGATCGAACACCGGGGAGCTGTTTTTT
TRBJ2-5 | NA | NA | TRBV7-6 | 16 | CASSGGIAEFQETQYF | TGTGCCAGCAGCGGGGGAATAGCGGAGTTCCAAGAGACCCAGTACTTC
TRBJ1-1 | NA | TRBD1 | TRBV20-1 | 11 | CSGGTGTEAFF | TGCAGTGGGGGGACAGGGACTGAAGCTTTCTTT